The 25 T cell receptor beta chains below were found in one sample sequenced in a study of human T cells and chemical hapten exposure. In TCRdb, the RACE reads were re-called with MiXCR into one record per CDR3 protein. Of some 300,000 distinct CDR3 sequences listed, approximately 5% were seen once; the top ten hold over 7%. Time point: pre-sensitization, week 0. As to treatment: therapeutic diphenylcyclopropenone sensitization with weekly scalp DPC. Sequencing used whole blood, obtained in connection with sensitization to the hapten diphenylcyclopropenone (DPC). These receptors were taken from a woman aged 18-30 years with alopecia areata. Some clones in this sample may be carry-over from other donors' samples.

This clonotype was counted between two and nine times. The chain joins TRBV6-5 to TRBJ1-5, with 8 positions matching TRBD1. The CDR3 contains 17 residues. The J segment lost 1 base and the V segment lost 5 bases, leaving 10 bases of the junction unmatched. CDR1 and CDR2 from the germline V gene are MNHEY and SVGAGI. The CDR3 region is CASSRLSGQGSNQPQHF. The CDR3 DNA reads as TGTGCCAGCAGTCGCCTTTCCGGACAGGGAAGCAATCAGCCCCAGCATTTT.

This clonotype was seen ten or more times. CDR3 loop: CASSYNSNYGYTF. The DNA of the CDR3 is TGTGCCAGCAGTTACAACTCTAACTATGGCTACACCTTC. The chain uses TRBV6-5 and TRBJ1-2; D gene ambiguous. Looked up from germline, CDR1 is MNHEY and CDR2 is SVGAGI. The CDR3 is 13 residues long. The V end lost 2 bases, the J end lost 0 bases, and 4 bases lay between the germline ends.

This clonotype was seen many times. The chain carries TRBV15 and TRBJ2-5; 7 nucleotides align to TRBD2. The V gene end was trimmed by 0 bases and the J gene end by 3 bases; junction bases not matched to a gene: 7. CDR3 length equals 16 residues. Germline V gene sequence: CDR1 LNHNV, CDR2 YYDKDF (reference sequence). The CDR3 loop reads CATSRESQRGKETQYF. Written as DNA, the CDR3 is TGTGCCACCAGCAGAGAGAGTCAGCGGGGCAAAGAGACCCAGTACTTC.

In its sample, this clonotype was seen a few times. The V call is TRBV2, the J call TRBJ2-7; D ambiguous. The CDR3 is 14 residues long. With 3 bases removed from V and 0 bases from J, the gap between germline ends came to 9 bases. Germline loops: CDR1 SNHLY, CDR2 FYNNEI. The chain's CDR3 is CASSDSASSYEQYF. For the CDR3, the DNA is TGTGCCAGCAGTGACTCTGCTAGCTCCTACGAGCAGTACTTC.

The table lists this clonotype with a few counts. V gene TRBV4-2 combines with J gene TRBJ2-1; possible D gene TRBD2, 6 bases. Trimming left V 3 bases short and J 9 bases short, with 21 bases between. CDR1 LGHNA and CDR2 YNFKEQ come from the germline V gene. The length of the CDR3 is 16 residues. The CDR3 coding sequence is TGTGCCAGCAGCCAGCAGGGACTGGGGCGGGGCGGTGAGCAGTTCTTC. As protein: CASSQQGLGRGGEQFF.

The chain couples TRBV20-1 to TRBJ1-1, with TRBD1 as a possible D gene (5 bases). CDR1 is DFQATT, CDR2 SNEGSKA, per germline (reference sequence). Trimming took 1 base from V and 3 from J, leaving 12 bases between them. This CDR3 comprises 14 residues. CDR3: CSARGASGDTEAFF. CDR3 coding DNA: TGCAGTGCTAGAGGGGCGTCGGGGGACACTGAAGCTTTCTTT.

The rearrangement uses TRBV10-2 and TRBJ2-3; TRBD2 matches 7 bases. V lost 0 bases, J lost 12 bases, and 3 bases stayed unmatched. The CDR3 extends over 12 amino acids. Germline assignment: CDR1 WSHSY and CDR2 SAAADI. This CDR3 reads CASSESGGSQYF. CDR3 coding DNA: TGCGCCAGCAGTGAGTCCGGGGGGTCCCAGTATTTT.

The chain is built from TRBV2 and TRBJ1-3; 8 bases align to TRBD1. The V gene's germline CDR1 is SNHLY and CDR2 FYNNEI. The CDR3 is 15 residues long. The ends lost 6 bases at V and 0 bases at J; junction bases unmatched: 4. The DNA of the CDR3 is TGTGCCAGCAGCTGGGGACAGGCCTCTGGAAACACCATATATTTT. Translating it yields CASSWGQASGNTIYF. Supplemented by reference TRBV2 and TRBJ1-3, the full variable domain reads EPEVTQTPSHQVTQMGQEVILRCVPISNHLYFYWYRQILGQKVEFLVSFYNNEISEKSEIFDDQFSVERPDGSNFTLKIRSTKLEDSAMYFCASSWGQASGNTIYFGEGSWLTVV.

A few counts support this clonotype. V and J are TRBV4-2 and TRBJ1-4; no firm D call. Germline CDR1 LGHNA, CDR2 YNFKEQ. This CDR3 contains 17 residues. Trimming took off 0 bases at V and 0 bases at J, with 11 bases between the two ends. The CDR3 here is CASSQERRFATNEKLFF. The CDR3 DNA is TGTGCCAGCAGCCAAGAACGCAGATTTGCAACTAATGAAAAACTGTTTTTT.

This clonotype was seen a few times. The J gene is TRBJ2-1, the V gene TRBV27, with D hard to call. Trimming left V 4 bases short and J 1 base short, with 8 bases between. CDR1 is MNHEY, CDR2 SMNVEV, per germline (reference sequence). The CDR3 has 14 amino acids. In DNA form, the CDR3 reads TGTGCCAGCAGTTCCGGGCCTTCCTACAATGAGCAGTTCTTC. Its translation: CASSSGPSYNEQFF.

This clonotype showed up just a few times. This chain joins TRBV27 and TRBJ2-3; D possibly corresponds to TRBD1 (6 bases). There are 13 residues in the CDR3. CDR1 is MNHEY, CDR2 SMNVEV, per germline (reference sequence). With 10 bases removed from V and 7 bases from J, the gap between germline ends came to 18 bases. CDR3 amino acids: CATQTGALNTQYF. CDR3 in DNA: TGTGCCACCCAGACAGGTGCCTTGAATACGCAGTATTTT.

The gene calls are TRBV4-3 and TRBJ1-1; maybe TRBD1 (6 bases). Germline values: CDR1 LGHNA, CDR2 YSLEER. The CDR3 has 16 residues. Trimming took 0 bases from V and 1 from J, leaving 12 bases between them. The CDR3 nucleotides are TGCGCCAGCAGCCAAGATTTTTGGGGGGCGAACACTGAAGCTTTCTTT. Protein: CASSQDFWGANTEAFF.

The chain has TRBV12-3 or TRBV12-4 and TRBJ2-3, with 7 bases identical to TRBD2. The V and J ends lost 6 bases and 5 bases, in that order; junction bases with no gene match: 2. CDR3 length: 12 residues. CDR3 nucleotide sequence: TGTGCCAGCAGCCCGGGGGGAGATACGCAGTATTTT. Encoded protein: CASSPGGDTQYF.

This clonotype has more than one count but fewer than ten. This rearrangement joins TRBV5-1 to TRBJ1-4; 10 nucleotides agree with TRBD1. The CDR3 is 18 amino acids. Germline CDR1 SGHRS, CDR2 YFSETQ. V lost 4 bases and J lost 0; bases outside the gene matches: 9. The DNA of the CDR3 is TGCGCCAGCAGCCCGACGGGACAGGGGCCGGCAACTAATGAAAAACTGTTTTTT. Amino acid sequence: CASSPTGQGPATNEKLFF.

In this sample, this clonotype turned up many times. This chain joins TRBV20-1 and TRBJ2-7, with D maybe TRBD1 (6 bases). The ends were cut back, 8 bases at V and 10 bases at J, with 24 bases in the middle. The germline CDR1 and CDR2 sequences are DFQATT and SNEGSKA (reference sequence). The CDR3 is 13 residues long. The CDR3 region has the DNA TGCAGTCCAATACGAGCAGGGGTTCGGGATCAGTACTTC. It translates to CSPIRAGVRDQYF.

This clonotype was seen only a few times. The chain uses TRBV20-1 and TRBJ2-1; possibly TRBD1 for D (6 bases). This CDR3 is 14 amino acids long. Germline CDR1 DFQATT, CDR2 SNEGSKA (reference sequence). V was clipped by 5 bases and J by 2 bases, with 13 bases between them. CDR3 nucleotide sequence: TGCAGTGCTCCCCCAGGGGTGGCCTACAATGAGCAGTTCTTC. Protein: CSAPPGVAYNEQFF.

This clonotype came up many times. The gene calls are TRBV6-5 and TRBJ2-1; 9 bases are shared with TRBD1. J was trimmed by 5 bases and V by 0 bases; bases with no gene match: 5. This CDR3 spans 16 amino acids. CDR1 is MNHEY, CDR2 SVGAGI, per germline. CDR3 protein: CASSYSADRGDNEQFF. The CDR3 bases are TGTGCCAGCAGTTACTCCGCGGACAGGGGTGACAATGAGCAGTTCTTC.

This clonotype has ten or more counts. V gene TRBV6-2 or TRBV6-3 combines with J gene TRBJ2-2; D is unresolved. The CDR3 extends over 13 amino acids. V was clipped by 8 bases and J by 1 base, with 8 bases between them. The germline V gene encodes CDR1 MNHEY and CDR2 SVGEGT. The CDR3 DNA is TGTGCCAGCGGCATGATGAACACCGGGGAGCTGTTTTTT. Translated: CASGMMNTGELFF.

This clonotype occurred many times. The chain couples TRBV6-6 to TRBJ2-3; no clear D gene. The CDR3 is made up of 14 amino acids. Trimming cost V 4 bases and J 0 bases, with 8 bases left between them. From germline, CDR1 is MNHNY and CDR2 SVGAGI (reference sequence). The CDR3 reads CASSSSLSTDTQYF. The CDR3 DNA sequence: TGTGCCAGCAGTTCTTCCCTTAGCACAGATACGCAGTATTTT.

Note on this clonotype: Possible read error: a much larger clone is one base away. CDR3: CASSHDQGALEKLFF. The CDR3 DNA follows: TGTGCCAGCAGCCATGACCAGGGGGCGTTGGAAAAACTGTTTTTT. This sequence joins TRBV7-9 and TRBJ1-4, with TRBD1 matching 8 bases. The V and J ends lost 5 bases and 8 bases, in that order; junction bases with no gene match: 10. Germline V gene sequence: CDR1 SEHNR, CDR2 FQNEAQ (reference sequence). This CDR3 has 15 amino acids. The variable domain in full, with the rest retrieved from reference TRBV7-9 and TRBJ1-4, is DTGVSQNPRHKITKRGQNVTFRCDPISEHNRLYWYRQTLGQGPEFLTYFQNEAQLEKSRLLSDRFSAERPKGSFSTLEIQRTEQGDSAMYLCASSHDQGALEKLFFGSGTQLSVL.

The sample holds a few counts of this clonotype. The chain combines TRBV12-3 or TRBV12-4 with TRBJ2-1; D perhaps matches TRBD2 (6 bases). Trimming stripped 4 bases from V and 4 bases from J, with 17 bases between. CDR3 length equals 16 residues. This CDR3 reads CASSSREAASYNEQFF. The CDR3 DNA reads as TGTGCCAGCAGTTCCAGGGAGGCAGCGAGTTACAATGAGCAGTTCTTC.

This clonotype occurred many times. The chain links TRBV7-3 to TRBJ2-5, with D possibly TRBD1 on 6 matching bases. V was cut by 5 bases and J by 5 bases, with 12 bases left in between. Germline values: CDR1 SGHTA, CDR2 FQGTGA. The CDR3 contains 13 residues. This CDR3 reads CASSKGVLETQYF. Here the CDR3 DNA reads TGTGCCAGCAGCAAGGGGGTTTTGGAGACCCAGTACTTC.

This chain connects TRBV5-1 to TRBJ2-5, with D tentatively TRBD1 or TRBD2 (5 bases each). The CDR3 totals 15 residues. Germline loops: CDR1 SGHRS, CDR2 YFSETQ. Trimming stripped 0 bases from V and 1 base from J, with 10 bases between. This chain's CDR3 is CASSLASGLQETQYF. The CDR3 DNA is TGCGCCAGCAGCTTGGCGTCGGGGCTCCAAGAGACCCAGTACTTC.

Only a few counts were recorded for this clonotype. The rearrangement links TRBV6-1 to TRBJ1-5; TRBD1 is a possible D gene (5 bases). This CDR3 region has 18 residues. CDR1 is MNHNS and CDR2 is SASEGT in the germline V gene. V was pared by 4 bases and J by 0 bases, with 19 bases between. The CDR3 region is CASSAPRGDHSSNQPQHF. The CDR3 DNA follows: TGTGCCAGCAGTGCCCCCCGGGGGGACCACTCTAGCAATCAGCCCCAGCATTTT.

This clonotype turned up a few times. The V call is TRBV2, the J call TRBJ1-2; 7 nucleotides agree with TRBD1. V gave up 6 bases and J gave up 4 bases; unmatched junction bases: 11. The CDR3 runs to 15 residues. Germline V CDR1 and CDR2: SNHLY, FYNNEI. The DNA for the CDR3 is TGTGCCAGCAGGCCCCCTAGGGGGCGAATCTATGGCTACACCTTC. Amino acids: CASRPPRGRIYGYTF.